This T cell receptor (beta chain) was identified during a study of molecular identifiers for immune sequencing clone quantification. Each library that profiled naive CD8 cells came from roughly 20,000 to 1,000,000 sorted cells with 10%, 30% or 50% RNA. Sorted naive CD8 T cells were those defined as CD8+CD4-CCR7+CD45RA+. Looked up from germline, CDR1 is MGHRA and CDR2 is YSYEKL. The germline V and J ends were trimmed by 0 bases and 10 bases, with 13 bases remaining between them. The length of the CDR3 is 14 residues. Bulk TCR libraries used previously described methods and listed TCR primers. MiXCR, run by TCRdb on the PCR reads, gives a single entry per CDR3 protein. This sample has about 510,000 distinct CDR3 sequences, with roughly a fifth found just once.

The sequenced material came from naive CD8+ T cells from blood, with Jurkat cell RNA spiked in. Indicated subset: FACS-sorted CD8+CD4-CCR7+CD45RA+ naive T cells. This chain connects TRBV4-1 to TRBJ2-1; D is tentatively TRBD1 or TRBD2 (5 bases each). This receptor was identified in a human donor in good health. Some libraries in this study had Jurkat cell RNA spiked in. CDR3 region: CASSQDVSGTEQFF. DNA for the CDR3: TGCGCCAGCAGCCAAGACGTCTCCGGGACCGAGCAGTTCTTC.